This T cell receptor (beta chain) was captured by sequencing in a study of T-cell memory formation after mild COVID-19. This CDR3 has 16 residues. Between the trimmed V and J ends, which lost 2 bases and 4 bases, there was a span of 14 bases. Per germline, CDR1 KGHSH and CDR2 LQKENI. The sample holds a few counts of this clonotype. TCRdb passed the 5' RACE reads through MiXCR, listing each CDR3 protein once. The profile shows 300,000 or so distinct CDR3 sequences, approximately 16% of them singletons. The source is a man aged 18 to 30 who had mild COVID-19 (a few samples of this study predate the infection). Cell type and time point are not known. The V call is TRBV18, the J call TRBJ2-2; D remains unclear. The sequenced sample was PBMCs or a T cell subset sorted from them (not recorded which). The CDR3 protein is CASSPNGYPSTGELFF. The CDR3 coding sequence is TGTGCCAGCTCACCAAATGGCTACCCGAGCACCGGGGAGCTGTTTTTT.